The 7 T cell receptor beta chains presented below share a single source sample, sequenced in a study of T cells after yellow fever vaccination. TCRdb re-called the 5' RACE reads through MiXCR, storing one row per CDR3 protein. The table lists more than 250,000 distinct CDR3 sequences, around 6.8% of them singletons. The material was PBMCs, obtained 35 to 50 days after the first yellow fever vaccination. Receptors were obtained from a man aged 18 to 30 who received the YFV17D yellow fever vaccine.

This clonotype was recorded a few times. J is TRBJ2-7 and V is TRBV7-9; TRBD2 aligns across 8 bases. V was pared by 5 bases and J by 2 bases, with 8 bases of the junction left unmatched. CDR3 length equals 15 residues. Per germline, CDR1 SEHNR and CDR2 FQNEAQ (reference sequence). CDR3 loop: CASSGDGTRPYEQYF. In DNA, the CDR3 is TGTGCCAGCAGCGGAGACGGGACTAGGCCCTACGAGCAGTACTTC. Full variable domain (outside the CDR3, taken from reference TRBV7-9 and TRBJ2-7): DTGVSQNPRHKITKRGQNVTFRCDPISEHNRLYWYRQTLGQGPEFLTYFQNEAQLEKSRLLSDRFSAERPKGSFSTLEIQRTEQGDSAMYLCASSGDGTRPYEQYFGPGTRLTVT.

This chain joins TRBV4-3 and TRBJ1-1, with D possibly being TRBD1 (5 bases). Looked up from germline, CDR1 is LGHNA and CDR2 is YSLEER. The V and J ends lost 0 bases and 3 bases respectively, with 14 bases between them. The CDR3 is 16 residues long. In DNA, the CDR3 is TGCGCCAGCAGCCAAGATGGGCATCCCAGGGACACTGAAGCTTTCTTT. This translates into CASSQDGHPRDTEAFF.

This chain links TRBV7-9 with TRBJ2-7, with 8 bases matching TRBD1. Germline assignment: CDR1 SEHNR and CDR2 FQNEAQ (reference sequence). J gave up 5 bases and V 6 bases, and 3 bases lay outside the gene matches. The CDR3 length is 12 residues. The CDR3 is CASRGQGHEQYF. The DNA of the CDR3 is TGTGCCAGCAGAGGACAGGGCCACGAGCAGTACTTC.

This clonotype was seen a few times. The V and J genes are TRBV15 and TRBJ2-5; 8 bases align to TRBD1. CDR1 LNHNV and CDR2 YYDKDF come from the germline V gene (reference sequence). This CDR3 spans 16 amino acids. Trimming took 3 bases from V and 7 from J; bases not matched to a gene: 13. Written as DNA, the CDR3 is TGTGCCACCAGCAGTCAGGACAGGGATGACCGCGGGACCCAGTACTTC. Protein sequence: CATSSQDRDDRGTQYF.

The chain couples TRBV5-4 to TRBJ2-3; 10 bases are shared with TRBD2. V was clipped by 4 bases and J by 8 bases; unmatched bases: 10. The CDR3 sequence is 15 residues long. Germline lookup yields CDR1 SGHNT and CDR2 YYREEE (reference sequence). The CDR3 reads CASSPTSGESSTQYF. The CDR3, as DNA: TGTGCCAGCAGCCCCACTAGCGGGGAGAGCAGTACGCAGTATTTT. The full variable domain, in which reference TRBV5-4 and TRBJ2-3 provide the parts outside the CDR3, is ETGVTQSPTHLIKTRGQQVTLRCSSQSGHNTVSWYQQALGQGPQFIFQYYREEENGRGNFPPRFSGLQFPNYSSELNVNALELDDSALYLCASSPTSGESSTQYFGPGTRLTVL.

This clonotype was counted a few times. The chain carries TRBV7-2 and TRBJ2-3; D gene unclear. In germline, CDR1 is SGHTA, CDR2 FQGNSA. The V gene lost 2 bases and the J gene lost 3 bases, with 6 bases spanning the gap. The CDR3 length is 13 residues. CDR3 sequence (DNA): TGTGCCAGCAGCTTAATTCTTACAGATACGCAGTATTTT. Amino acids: CASSLILTDTQYF.

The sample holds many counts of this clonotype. The CDR3 DNA follows: TGTGCCAGCAGCCCTCAGGGGAATAATTCACCCCTCCACTTT. It specifies CASSPQGNNSPLHF. This chain joins TRBV9 and TRBJ1-6, with D perhaps TRBD1 (6 bases). The V end was cut by 4 bases, the J end by 5 bases, with 10 bases between. The CDR3 runs to 14 residues. The germline V gene has CDR1 SGDLS and CDR2 YYNGEE.